A single sample is the source of the 29 T cell receptor beta chains below, sequenced in a study of Tregs in tolerant kidney transplant recipients. Produced via immunoSEQ multiplex PCR; TCRdb's table is partial and in-frame only. The sample consists of just under 65,000 clones, under 98% of them appearing once. Sequencing was performed on Tregs from blood, taken before the transplant. All receptors derive from a human donor who received a combined kidney and bone marrow transplant.

The chain uses TRBV9 and TRBJ2-3; 7 bases match TRBD1. Trimming at V came to 4 bases and at J to 3 bases, leaving 11 bases not matched to a gene. The CDR3 is 16 amino acids. Germline lookup yields CDR1 SGDLS and CDR2 YYNGEE. Here the CDR3 DNA reads TGTGCCAGCAGCTCCCCTCGACAGGGCAGGACAGATACGCAGTATTTT. Residues: CASSSPRQGRTDTQYF.

The V call is TRBV2, the J call TRBJ1-5; D gene uncertain. The CDR3 sequence is 13 residues long. CDR1 is SNHLY and CDR2 is FYNNEI in the germline V gene. V dropped 0 bases and J dropped 6 bases, with 6 bases sitting between them. The CDR3 DNA sequence: TGTGCCAGCAGTGAAGCTCGGGGTCAGCCCCAGCATTTT. Protein sequence: CASSEARGQPQHF.

This clone was recorded only once. J is TRBJ2-5 and V is TRBV15; TRBD1 matches at 10 bases. Germline V gene data show CDR1 as LNHNV and CDR2 as YYDKDF (reference sequence). Trimming removed 2 bases from V and 2 bases from J; junction bases left unmatched: 2. The CDR3 is 15 residues long. Here the CDR3 reads CATSRRTGGQETQYF. For the CDR3, the DNA is TGTGCCACCAGCAGACGGACAGGGGGACAAGAGACCCAGTACTTC.

The chain joins TRBV5-1 to TRBJ1-2; D is perhaps TRBD1 (6 bases). The ends were cut back, 4 bases at V and 3 bases at J, with 19 bases in the middle. CDR1 SGHRS and CDR2 YFSETQ come from the germline V gene. The CDR3 extends over 16 amino acids. The CDR3 DNA reads TGCGCCAGCAGCCCCGAGTCGGGGGGCGTATACTATGGCTACACCTTC. It specifies CASSPESGGVYYGYTF.

J is TRBJ1-1 and V is TRBV19, with 7 bases fitting TRBD1. J lost 10 bases, V lost 2 bases, and 7 bases had no gene match. This CDR3 has 13 residues. Germline CDR1 reads LNHDA; CDR2 reads SQIVND (reference sequence). The CDR3 loop reads CASSIRGGLGAFF. Here the CDR3 DNA reads TGTGCCAGTAGTATAAGAGGGGGCCTTGGAGCTTTCTTT.

The chain joins TRBV7-2 to TRBJ2-3; 14 nucleotides align to TRBD2. CDR1 and CDR2 from the germline V gene are SGHTA and FQGNSA. The V and J ends lost 7 bases and 6 bases, in that order; junction bases with no gene match: 6. This CDR3 comprises 15 residues. This chain's CDR3 is CASTQGLAGVDTQYF. CDR3 in DNA: TGTGCCAGCACCCAGGGACTAGCGGGAGTGGATACGCAGTATTTT. The variable domain in full, with the rest retrieved from reference TRBV7-2 and TRBJ2-3, is GAGVSQSPSNKVTEKGKDVELRCDPISGHTALYWYRQSLGQGLEFLIYFQGNSAPDKSGLPSDRFSAERTGGSVSTLTIQRTQQEDSAVYLCASTQGLAGVDTQYFGPGTRLTVL.

The chain links TRBV5-1 to TRBJ1-1; D gene uncertain. The CDR3 extends over 13 amino acids. Per the germline V gene, CDR1 is SGHRS and CDR2 is YFSETQ. V lost 2 bases to trimming and J lost 1 base, with 6 bases between them. The CDR3: CASSFTRNTEAFF. The CDR3 nucleotides read TGCGCCAGCAGCTTCACCAGGAACACTGAAGCTTTCTTT.

The chain links TRBV29-1 to TRBJ1-1, with 7 nucleotides matching TRBD1. The CDR3 sequence is 14 residues long. Germline assignment: CDR1 SQVTM and CDR2 ANQGSEA. V gave up 4 bases and J gave up 4 bases; unmatched junction bases: 9. In DNA, the CDR3 is TGCAGCGTTGCGTTCGTTGCAGGGGGCACTGAAGCTTTCTTT. This gives the protein CSVAFVAGGTEAFF.

The chain recombines TRBV7-3 with TRBJ1-1; tentative D call: TRBD1 (6 bases). Germline loops: CDR1 SGHTA, CDR2 FQGTGA. The CDR3 contains 15 residues. V lost 0 bases, J lost 4 bases, and 12 bases lay in between. CDR3 nucleotide sequence: TGTGCCAGCAGCTTAACGCTGGGGGGGGCCACTGAAGCTTTCTTT. Translation gives CASSLTLGGATEAFF.

The J gene is TRBJ2-7, the V gene TRBV14; 8 nucleotides match TRBD2. Trimming at V came to 2 bases and at J to 6 bases, leaving 0 bases not matched to a gene. This CDR3 is built from 12 residues. Germline V gives CDR1 SGHDN, CDR2 FVKESK. Here the CDR3 DNA reads TGTGCCAGCAGCCAACGGGGGGGCGAGCAGTACTTC. This translates into CASSQRGGEQYF.

The rearrangement joins TRBV4-1 to TRBJ2-2; weak D call: TRBD2 (6 bases). Trimming pared 2 bases from V and 6 bases from J, leaving 13 bases between. Germline CDR1 and CDR2: MGHRA and YSYEKL. This CDR3 has 15 residues. The CDR3 protein is CASSQSRLEPGELFF. The CDR3 bases are TGCGCCAGCAGCCAATCGAGACTAGAGCCCGGGGAGCTGTTTTTT.

The rearrangement joins TRBV10-3 to TRBJ1-1; possibly TRBD1 for D (6 bases). CDR3 size: 12 residues. V lost 10 bases to trimming and J lost 4 bases, with 13 bases between them. The germline CDR1 and CDR2 sequences are ENHRY and SYGVKD. CDR3 protein: CATNTGTTEAFF. In nucleotides, the CDR3 is TGTGCCACCAACACAGGGACCACTGAAGCTTTCTTT.

The chain has TRBV30 and TRBJ1-1; no reliable D call. Germline V gene sequence: CDR1 GTSNPN, CDR2 SVGIG (reference sequence). This CDR3 has 13 residues. V was clipped by 3 bases and J by 1 base, with 9 bases between them. The CDR3 bases are TGTGCCTGGAGGGCCCTTCGGAACACTGAAGCTTTCTTT. Translating it yields CAWRALRNTEAFF.

The chain combines TRBV23-1 with TRBJ2-1; D remains ambiguous. TRBV23-1 is noted as an ORF with a role that remains uncertain. The CDR3 runs 15 residues. V lost 0 bases and J lost 7, with 13 bases in between. DNA of the CDR3: TGCGCCAGCAGTCAATCGACACTCCCACGGAATGAGCAGTTCTTC. This encodes CASSQSTLPRNEQFF.

This sequence joins TRBV5-1 and TRBJ2-5; 7 bases are a match to TRBD2. V dropped 4 bases and J dropped 3; count of bases not matched to a gene: 15. Germline loops: CDR1 SGHRS, CDR2 YFSETQ. This CDR3 spans 17 amino acids. The CDR3, as DNA: TGCGCCAGCAGCCTCGGGCGACTGATGGGAGGGGAAGAGACCCAGTACTTC. Translation: CASSLGRLMGGEETQYF.

V is TRBV4-1 and J is TRBJ1-2, with D possibly TRBD1 on 5 matching bases. The CDR3 consists of 18 residues. The V end was cut by 1 base, the J end by 7 bases, with 25 bases between. CDR1 MGHRA and CDR2 YSYEKL come from the germline V gene. CDR3 region: CASSQAERGLLHRGGYTF. CDR3 coding DNA: TGCGCCAGCAGCCAAGCGGAAAGGGGACTGCTACATCGTGGTGGCTACACCTTC.

As DNA, the CDR3 is TGTGCCAGCAGCTCGCGCGGGGGAGAGAACACCGGGGAGCTGTTTTTT. Residues: CASSSRGGENTGELFF. The chain combines TRBV7-3 with TRBJ2-2, with TRBD2 identical over 7 bases. Germline lookup yields CDR1 SGHTA and CDR2 FQGTGA. The CDR3 loop spans 16 amino acids. V gave up 4 bases and J gave up 1 base; unmatched junction bases: 6.

The V and J genes are TRBV7-2 and TRBJ1-4; D remains ambiguous. Trimming shortened V by 3 bases and J by 7 bases, and 6 bases separated the two germline ends. The CDR3 length is 12 residues. Germline-derived CDR1 and CDR2 are SGHTA and FQGNSA. CDR3 region: CASSFPLEKLFF. DNA of the CDR3: TGTGCCAGCAGCTTCCCCCTTGAAAAACTGTTTTTT.

As concerns this clone: Other DNA sequences within the sample encode an identical CDR3. The DNA of the CDR3 is TGCAGCGTTGAGCGGAGGGGCAATGGCGAGCAGTACTTC. Protein: CSVERRGNGEQYF. The chain carries TRBV29-1 and TRBJ2-7, with D possibly matching TRBD2 (6 bases). The CDR3 sequence is 13 residues long. The germline V gene encodes CDR1 SQVTM and CDR2 ANQGSEA. V lost 3 bases and J 6 bases, leaving 15 bases between the germline ends.

The chain carries TRBV29-1 and TRBJ1-1, with 7 bases that match TRBD1. The CDR3 sequence is 14 residues long. CDR1 and CDR2 from the germline V gene are SQVTM and ANQGSEA. Trimming at V came to 6 bases and at J to 1 base, leaving 8 bases not matched to a gene. CDR3 sequence: CSVARQGPNTEAFF. CDR3 in DNA: TGCAGCGTGGCAAGACAGGGACCGAACACTGAAGCTTTCTTT.

This clone came up once. The chain combines TRBV7-2 with TRBJ1-1; 8 bases line up with TRBD1. From germline, CDR1 is SGHTA and CDR2 FQGNSA. V lost 5 bases and J lost 9; bases outside the gene matches: 14. The CDR3 is 15 amino acids. Here the CDR3 reads CASSARGGTGTQAFF. Here the CDR3 DNA reads TGTGCCAGCAGCGCCCGTGGGGGGACAGGCACCCAAGCTTTCTTT.

The chain couples TRBV10-2 to TRBJ1-2; D possibly corresponds to TRBD1 (6 bases). The CDR3 contains 13 residues. The germline V gene encodes CDR1 WSHSY and CDR2 SAAADI. Trimming left V 10 bases short and J 8 bases short, with 20 bases between. As DNA, the CDR3 is TGCGCCACCATCCCAAGGGCAGGGGTAGGCTACACCTTC. It specifies CATIPRAGVGYTF.

The CDR3 region is CASSSLGTSGRAEQYF. The CDR3, as DNA: TGCGCCAGCAGCTCCCTCGGGACTAGCGGGAGGGCCGAGCAGTACTTC. The genes are TRBV5-1 and TRBJ2-7; 16 bases match TRBD2. J lost 6 bases, V lost 3 bases, and 6 bases had no gene match. Germline V gene data show CDR1 as SGHRS and CDR2 as YFSETQ. The CDR3 has 16 amino acids. The variable domain in full, completed from reference TRBV5-1 and TRBJ2-7, reads KAGVTQTPRYLIKTRGQQVTLSCSPISGHRSVSWYQQTPGQGLQFLFEYFSETQRNKGNFPGRFSGRQFSNSRSEMNVSTLELGDSALYLCASSSLGTSGRAEQYFGPGTRLTVT.

This chain uses TRBV15 with TRBJ1-2; unclear D gene. The ends were cut back, 1 base at V and 4 bases at J, with 19 bases in the middle. Germline CDR1 is LNHNV and CDR2 is YYDKDF (reference sequence). The CDR3 totals 17 residues. CDR3: CATSRVSRPEKSYGYTF. In nucleotides, the CDR3 is TGTGCCACCAGCAGAGTGTCCCGACCGGAGAAGAGCTATGGCTACACCTTC.

This clone was seen once. V usage is TRBV11-2 and J usage is TRBJ2-7, with a weak D call TRBD2 (6 bases). CDR1 and CDR2 (germline): SGHAT, FQNNGV. V lost 0 bases to trimming and J lost 6 bases, with 18 bases between them. This CDR3 is 16 amino acids long. In nucleotides, the CDR3 is TGTGCCAGCAGCTTAGATCGGAGGTGGGAGGCGGGCGAGCAGTACTTC. Its translation is CASSLDRRWEAGEQYF.

The rearrangement uses TRBV6-5 and TRBJ2-7; unclear D gene. This CDR3 has 13 residues. V lost 2 bases to trimming and J lost 4 bases, with 9 bases between them. Germline CDR1 and CDR2: MNHEY and SVGAGI. In nucleotides, the CDR3 is TGTGCCAGCAGTTACCCGACGAGGTACGAGCAGTACTTC. As protein: CASSYPTRYEQYF.

This chain connects TRBV7-9 to TRBJ2-7; maybe TRBD2 (6 bases). The CDR3 runs 14 residues. Germline CDR1 reads SEHNR; CDR2 reads FQNEAQ (reference sequence). Trimming pared 5 bases from V and 0 bases from J, leaving 11 bases between. CDR3 protein: CASSPSSVSYEQYF. For the CDR3, the DNA is TGTGCCAGCAGCCCCTCTAGCGTCTCCTACGAGCAGTACTTC.

The CDR3 here is CASSPQGQGYNQPQHF. DNA of the CDR3: TGTGCCAGCAGCCCACAGGGACAGGGGTACAATCAGCCCCAGCATTTT. V is TRBV7-2 and J is TRBJ1-5; the match to TRBD1 covers 10 bases. Germline trimming cut 5 bases from V and 3 bases from J; bases unmatched to any gene: 7. Germline lookup yields CDR1 SGHTA and CDR2 FQGNSA. The CDR3 runs to 16 residues.

The chain employs TRBV13 and TRBJ2-3, with TRBD2 as a possible D gene (5 bases). The V gene's germline CDR1 is PRHDT and CDR2 FYEKMQ (reference sequence). V lost 7 bases, J lost 5 bases, and 10 bases lay in between. The CDR3 runs to 12 residues. The CDR3 here is CASMSEGDTQYF. The DNA of the CDR3 is TGTGCCAGCATGTCAGAGGGAGATACGCAGTATTTT.